The next 26 T cell receptor beta chains were all read from a single sample in a study of blood T cell repertoires in COVID-19. Sequencing was performed with immunoSEQ multiplex PCR; in TCRdb, only in-frame clones are kept and a portion is missing. The profile covers roughly 270,000 clones, with roughly 80% appearing a single time and over 4% taken by the ten largest. Specimen: PBMCs or T cells enriched from blood (not recorded which). The receptors were sampled from a man aged 35 to 55 who had been exposed to COVID-19.

In this sample, this clone turned up a few times. This chain uses TRBV5-4 with TRBJ2-2; D is perhaps TRBD2 (5 bases). Germline loops: CDR1 SGHNT, CDR2 YYREEE (reference sequence). The CDR3 has 15 amino acids. Trimming cost V 1 base and J 5 bases, with 12 bases left between them. Here the CDR3 reads CASSLLPWETGELFF. The CDR3 DNA sequence: TGTGCCAGCAGCTTGCTGCCGTGGGAGACCGGGGAGCTGTTTTTT. The whole variable domain, filled in from reference TRBV5-4 and TRBJ2-2, reads ETGVTQSPTHLIKTRGQQVTLRCSSQSGHNTVSWYQQALGQGPQFIFQYYREEENGRGNFPPRFSGLQFPNYSSELNVNALELDDSALYLCASSLLPWETGELFFGEGSRLTVL.

This clone was seen a single time. This chain joins TRBV19 and TRBJ2-5; TRBD1 aligns across 8 bases. Looked up from germline, CDR1 is LNHDA and CDR2 is SQIVND (reference sequence). V gave up 5 bases and J gave up 3 bases; unmatched junction bases: 8. The length of the CDR3 is 15 residues. CDR3 DNA sequence: TGTGCCAGTAGTGATACAGGGGGACCCGAAGAGACCCAGTACTTC. Its translation is CASSDTGGPEETQYF.

The chain recombines TRBV2 with TRBJ2-1; a weak D match, TRBD1 (5 bases). The ends were cut back, 6 bases at V and 7 bases at J, with 10 bases in the middle. The CDR3 extends over 12 amino acids. The germline V gene encodes CDR1 SNHLY and CDR2 FYNNEI. CDR3 nucleotide sequence: TGTGCCAGCAGCAATGACAGAAATGAGCAGTTCTTC. Translated, it gives CASSNDRNEQFF. Full variable domain (missing parts from reference TRBV2 and TRBJ2-1): EPEVTQTPSHQVTQMGQEVILRCVPISNHLYFYWYRQILGQKVEFLVSFYNNEISEKSEIFDDQFSVERPDGSNFTLKIRSTKLEDSAMYFCASSNDRNEQFFGPGTRLTVL.

The count of this clone is one. V and J are TRBV29-1 and TRBJ1-1; D not resolved. Germline loops: CDR1 SQVTM, CDR2 ANQGSEA. The CDR3 contains 15 residues. V was trimmed by 5 bases and J by 6 bases, leaving 22 bases between them. As DNA, the CDR3 is TGCAGCGTTCCACCAAGGAGGGCCCATTGGGCTGAAGCTTTCTTT. Its translation is CSVPPRRAHWAEAFF.

In this sample, this clone turned up many times. The chain has TRBV6-4 and TRBJ1-6; D uncertain. There are 14 residues in the CDR3. Trimming stripped 4 bases from V and 7 bases from J, with 11 bases between. Germline V lookup: CDR1 MRHNA, CDR2 SNTAGT. As DNA, the CDR3 is TGTGCCAGCAGTGCGGTTGGGGAGAATTCACCCCTCCACTTT. Its translation is CASSAVGENSPLHF.

The V gene is TRBV19, the J gene TRBJ2-2; tentatively, D is TRBD2 (5 bases). The CDR3 is 13 amino acids. V shed 10 bases and J shed 3 bases, with 12 bases lying between them. Germline lookup yields CDR1 LNHDA and CDR2 SQIVND (reference sequence). Here the CDR3 DNA reads TGTGCCACCAGGACTCTCCACACCGGGGAGCTGTTTTTT. Amino acid sequence: CATRTLHTGELFF. Looking up the rest from reference TRBV19 and TRBJ2-2 gives the full variable domain: DGGITQSPKYLFRKEGQNVTLSCEQNLNHDAMYWYRQDPGQGLRLIYYSQIVNDFQKGDIAEGYSVSREKKESFPLTVTSAQKNPTAFYLCATRTLHTGELFFGEGSRLTVL.

V gene TRBV7-8 combines with J gene TRBJ2-1, with 9 bases lining up with TRBD2. Germline V gives CDR1 SGHVS, CDR2 FQNEAQ. The CDR3 totals 15 residues. The V gene end was trimmed by 5 bases and the J gene end by 3 bases; junction bases not matched to a gene: 5. The CDR3 bases are TGTGCCAGCAGCGCTCTAGCGGGACGCTACAATGAGCAGTTCTTC. Translating it yields CASSALAGRYNEQFF.

The J gene is TRBJ2-7, the V gene TRBV24-1; D remains unclear. Trimming pared 5 bases from V and 3 bases from J, leaving 4 bases between. CDR3 length: 11 amino acids. The germline gives CDR1 KGHDR, CDR2 SFDVKD. The CDR3 DNA is TGTGCCACCAGTGCCGGCTACGAGCAGTACTTC. Translating it yields CATSAGYEQYF.

The genes are TRBV29-1 and TRBJ1-1; no reliable D call. The CDR3 loop spans 14 amino acids. Germline CDR1 reads SQVTM; CDR2 reads ANQGSEA. The ends were cut back, 0 bases at V and 7 bases at J, with 15 bases in the middle. The DNA for the CDR3 is TGCAGCGTTGAAGATGGGCTCCGGGGTATTGAAGCTTTCTTT. Protein sequence: CSVEDGLRGIEAFF.

CDR3 protein: CSVEVTSGNEQFF. The CDR3 region has the DNA TGCAGCGTTGAAGTAACTAGCGGCAATGAGCAGTTCTTC. The chain joins TRBV29-1 to TRBJ2-1; 8 bases agree with TRBD2. Germline lookup yields CDR1 SQVTM and CDR2 ANQGSEA. Trimming removed 1 base from V and 6 bases from J; junction bases left unmatched: 2. This CDR3 is 13 amino acids long.

The chain links TRBV6-5 to TRBJ2-7; 8 nucleotides line up with TRBD2. CDR1 and CDR2 from the germline V gene are MNHEY and SVGAGI. This CDR3 region has 15 residues. V lost 5 bases to trimming and J lost 4 bases; unmatched junction nucleotides: 10. CDR3: CASSRPGLVGYEQYF. CDR3 DNA: TGTGCCAGCAGTAGACCGGGACTAGTGGGGTACGAGCAGTACTTC.

The rearrangement joins TRBV14 to TRBJ1-1; 7 positions agree with TRBD1. Trimming at V came to 6 bases and at J to 4 bases, leaving 8 bases not matched to a gene. CDR3 size: 14 residues. Germline V gene data show CDR1 as SGHDN and CDR2 as FVKESK. The CDR3 reads CASSPTGRITEAFF. Here the CDR3 DNA reads TGTGCCAGCAGTCCGACAGGGAGGATCACTGAAGCTTTCTTT.

This chain connects TRBV29-1 to TRBJ2-1; D is possibly TRBD2 (6 bases). This CDR3 has 14 residues. Trimming took off 3 bases at V and 5 bases at J, with 14 bases between the two ends. Germline loops: CDR1 SQVTM, CDR2 ANQGSEA. The CDR3 sequence is CSVEGRLVHNEQFF. CDR3 nucleotides: TGCAGCGTTGAGGGTCGACTAGTTCACAATGAGCAGTTCTTC.

The chain uses TRBV10-3 and TRBJ2-5, with 10 bases fitting TRBD2. Germline lookup yields CDR1 ENHRY and CDR2 SYGVKD. V trimming: 4 bases; J trimming: 4 bases; junction bases outside the gene matches: 9. This CDR3 is built from 16 residues. CDR3 protein: CAISVKREGLGETQYF. The CDR3 DNA follows: TGTGCCATCAGTGTCAAGCGGGAGGGCTTGGGAGAGACCCAGTACTTC.

The chain couples TRBV2 to TRBJ2-7; D gene uncertain. The V gene's germline CDR1 is SNHLY and CDR2 FYNNEI. The CDR3 totals 13 residues. V was cut by 10 bases and J by 4 bases, with 17 bases left in between. CDR3 coding DNA: TGTGCCATCATCAACGGGTCCCCATACGAGCAGTACTTC. As protein: CAIINGSPYEQYF. The complete variable domain, with remaining parts taken from reference TRBV2 and TRBJ2-7, reads EPEVTQTPSHQVTQMGQEVILRCVPISNHLYFYWYRQILGQKVEFLVSFYNNEISEKSEIFDDQFSVERPDGSNFTLKIRSTKLEDSAMYFCAIINGSPYEQYFGPGTRLTVT.

A word on this clone: Other nucleotide sequences in the sample specify the same CDR3. This chain uses TRBV7-2 with TRBJ2-5; D not certain. In germline, CDR1 is SGHTA, CDR2 FQGNSA. V lost 1 base and J lost 2, with 5 bases in between. The CDR3 runs to 13 residues. CDR3 protein: CASSLGQQETQYF. The CDR3 nucleotides read TGTGCCAGCAGCTTAGGCCAGCAAGAGACCCAGTACTTC.

The chain employs TRBV5-1 and TRBJ1-3, with D perhaps TRBD1 (6 bases). The length of the CDR3 is 16 residues. The V end was cut by 4 bases, the J end by 0 bases, with 14 bases between. Germline V lookup: CDR1 SGHRS, CDR2 YFSETQ. The CDR3 sequence is CASSRTAGDSGNTIYF. DNA of the CDR3: TGCGCCAGCAGCCGGACAGCAGGGGACTCTGGAAACACCATATATTTT.

V usage is TRBV5-6 and J usage is TRBJ1-5; D remains unclear. In germline, CDR1 is SGHDT, CDR2 YYEEEE. Trimming shortened V by 2 bases and J by 5 bases, and 17 bases separated the two germline ends. This CDR3 has 16 residues. The CDR3 spells CASSFLTGEEDQPQHF. Written as DNA, the CDR3 is TGTGCCAGCAGCTTTCTTACCGGCGAAGAGGATCAGCCCCAGCATTTT.

Only a few counts were recorded for this clone. The rearrangement links TRBV12-2 to TRBJ1-5. TRBV12-2 is a pseudogene segment. This CDR3 is 17 amino acids long. As DNA, the CDR3 is TGTGCAAGTCGCTTAGCGCCCTCCAGAGTCGGGGTACAGCCCCAGCATTTT. As protein: CASRLAPSRVGVQPQHF.

The chain recombines TRBV7-2 with TRBJ1-2; D unresolved. The CDR3 runs 11 residues. Germline V gene lookup returns CDR1 SGHTA and CDR2 FQGNSA. The V gene lost 7 bases and the J gene lost 2 bases, with 5 bases spanning the gap. The CDR3 sequence: CASIENYGYTF. For the CDR3, the DNA is TGTGCCAGCATAGAAAACTATGGCTACACCTTC.

V gene TRBV5-1 combines with J gene TRBJ2-1; TRBD2 aligns across 9 bases. The CDR3 covers 16 residues. CDR1 SGHRS and CDR2 YFSETQ come from the germline V gene. J lost 0 bases, V lost 6 bases, and 7 bases had no gene match. The CDR3 protein is CASKIAGASSYNEQFF. The DNA for the CDR3 is TGCGCCAGCAAAATAGCGGGGGCGAGCTCCTACAATGAGCAGTTCTTC.

The genes are TRBV5-4 and TRBJ2-1; TRBD2 is a possible D gene (5 bases). Germline V gene data show CDR1 as SGHNT and CDR2 as YYREEE (reference sequence). V shed 1 base and J shed 0 bases, with 8 bases lying between them. The CDR3 is made up of 15 amino acids. CDR3 region: CASSLPGSSYNEQFF. CDR3 nucleotide sequence: TGTGCCAGCAGCTTGCCGGGGTCCTCCTACAATGAGCAGTTCTTC.

The chain employs TRBV6-5 and TRBJ2-7, with D possibly TRBD1 on 5 matching bases. The CDR3 totals 12 residues. V lost 6 bases to trimming and J lost 5 bases, with 11 bases between them. Germline lookup yields CDR1 MNHEY and CDR2 SVGAGI. CDR3 nucleotides: TGTGCCAGCAGGAAAGACAGTCACGAGCAGTACTTC. This sequence encodes CASRKDSHEQYF.

V gene TRBV30 combines with J gene TRBJ2-7; no definite D call. The CDR3 spans 13 residues. With 4 bases removed from V and 7 bases from J, the gap between germline ends came to 17 bases. CDR1 GTSNPN and CDR2 SVGIG come from the germline V gene (reference sequence). This CDR3 is CAWTFAGYGEQYF. The CDR3 DNA reads as TGTGCCTGGACGTTCGCCGGCTACGGGGAGCAGTACTTC.

A single count supports this clone. V is TRBV6-5 and J is TRBJ1-2; D is possibly TRBD1 (5 bases). The ends were cut back, 11 bases at V and 8 bases at J, with 15 bases in the middle. This CDR3 has 11 residues. The V gene's germline CDR1 is MNHEY and CDR2 SVGAGI. CDR3 amino acids: CASGGLWGYTF. CDR3 in DNA: TGTGCCTCCGGGGGATTGTGGGGCTACACCTTC.

This clone was counted once. This chain uses TRBV18 with TRBJ2-1; 10 nucleotides line up with TRBD1. The V gene end was trimmed by 5 bases and the J gene end by 4 bases; junction bases not matched to a gene: 5. Germline V gene sequence: CDR1 KGHSH, CDR2 LQKENI. This CDR3 is built from 15 residues. In DNA, the CDR3 is TGTGCCAGCTCATTAGGGACAGGGGTTTACAATGAGCAGTTCTTC. It is translated as CASSLGTGVYNEQFF.